This TCR beta chain comes out of a study of shared clonotypes between healthy human individuals. Study-level background: A donor's plate count was three for CD4 naive and three for CD4 memory; CD8 naive had two and CD8 memory one. Findings of the study overall: Genetic and exposure-history diversity was limited by the few donors.

Clones were sequenced by immunoSEQ multiplex PCR, and TCRdb holds only the in-frame ones, with some missing. The sample lists 950,000 to 1,100,000 clones, around 75% occurring once. A note on this clone: The antigen remains undetermined.

HIV-negative, healthy adults without recent acute infections or vaccinations were the donors. Sequencing input: memory CD4+ T cells sorted from blood. Documented subset: CD45RA-negative fraction. The receptor was derived from a man in his late teens or twenties in good health.

The CDR3: CASSLASGQGTYEQYF. CDR3 coding DNA: TGTGCCAGCAGCTTGGCAAGCGGACAGGGTACCTACGAGCAGTACTTC. This rearrangement joins TRBV5-4 to TRBJ2-7; the match to TRBD1 covers 8 bases. Trimming took 0 bases from V and 2 from J; bases not matched to a gene: 7. Looked up from germline, CDR1 is SGHNT and CDR2 is YYREEE (reference sequence). This CDR3 region has 16 residues.